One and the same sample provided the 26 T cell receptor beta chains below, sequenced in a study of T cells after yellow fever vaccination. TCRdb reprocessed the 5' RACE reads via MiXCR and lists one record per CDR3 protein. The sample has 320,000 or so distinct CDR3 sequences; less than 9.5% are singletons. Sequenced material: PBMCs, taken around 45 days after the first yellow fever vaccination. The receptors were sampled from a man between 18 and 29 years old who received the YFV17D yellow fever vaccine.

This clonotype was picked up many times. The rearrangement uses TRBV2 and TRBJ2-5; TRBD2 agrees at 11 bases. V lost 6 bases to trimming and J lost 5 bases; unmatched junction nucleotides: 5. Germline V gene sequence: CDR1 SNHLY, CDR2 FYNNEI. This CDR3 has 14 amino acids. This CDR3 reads CASSGSGGAETQYF. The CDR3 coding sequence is TGTGCCAGCAGCGGTAGCGGGGGGGCCGAGACCCAGTACTTC.

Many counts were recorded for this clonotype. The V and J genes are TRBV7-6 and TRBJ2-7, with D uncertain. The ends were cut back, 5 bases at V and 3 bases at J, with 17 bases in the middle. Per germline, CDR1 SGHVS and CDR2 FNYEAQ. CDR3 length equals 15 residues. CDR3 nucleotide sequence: TGTGCCAGCAGCGAGACGCTAGGGAACGTCTACGAGCAGTACTTC. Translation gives CASSETLGNVYEQYF.

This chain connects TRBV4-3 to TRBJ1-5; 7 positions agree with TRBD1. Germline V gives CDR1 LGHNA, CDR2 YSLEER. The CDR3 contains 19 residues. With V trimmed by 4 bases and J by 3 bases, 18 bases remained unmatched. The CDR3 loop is CASSRDSGDRDKVNQPQHF. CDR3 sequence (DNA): TGCGCCAGCAGCCGCGATTCTGGGGACAGAGATAAAGTCAATCAGCCCCAGCATTTT.

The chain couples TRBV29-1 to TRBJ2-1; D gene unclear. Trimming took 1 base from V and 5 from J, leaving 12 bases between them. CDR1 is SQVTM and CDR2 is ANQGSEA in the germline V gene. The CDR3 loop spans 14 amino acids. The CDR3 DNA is TGCAGCGTTGAAGTTCAGTGGGAAAACAATGAGCAGTTCTTC. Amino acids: CSVEVQWENNEQFF.

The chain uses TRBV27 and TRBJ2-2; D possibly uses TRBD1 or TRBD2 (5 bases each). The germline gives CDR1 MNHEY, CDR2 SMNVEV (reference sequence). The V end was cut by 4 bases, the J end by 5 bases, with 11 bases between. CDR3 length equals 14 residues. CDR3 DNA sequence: TGTGCCAGCAGTTGGGACCGGCAAACCGGGGAGCTGTTTTTT. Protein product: CASSWDRQTGELFF.

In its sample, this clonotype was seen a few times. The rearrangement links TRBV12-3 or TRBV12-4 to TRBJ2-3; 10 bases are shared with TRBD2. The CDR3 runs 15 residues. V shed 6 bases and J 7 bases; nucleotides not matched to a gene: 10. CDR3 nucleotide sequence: TGTGCCAGCAGACCGGGACTAGCGCCGTGGAATACGCAGTATTTT. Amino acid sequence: CASRPGLAPWNTQYF.

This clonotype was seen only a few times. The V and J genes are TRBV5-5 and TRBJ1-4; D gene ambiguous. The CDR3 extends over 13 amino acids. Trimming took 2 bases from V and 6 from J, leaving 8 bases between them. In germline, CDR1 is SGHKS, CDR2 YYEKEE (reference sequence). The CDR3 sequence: CASSFTDYEKLFF. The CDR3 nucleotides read TGTGCCAGCAGCTTCACAGATTATGAAAAACTGTTTTTT. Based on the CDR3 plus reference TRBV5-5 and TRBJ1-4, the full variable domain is DAGVTQSPTHLIKTRGQQVTLRCSPISGHKSVSWYQQVLGQGPQFIFQYYEKEERGRGNFPDRFSARQFPNYSSELNVNALLLGDSALYLCASSFTDYEKLFFGSGTQLSVL.

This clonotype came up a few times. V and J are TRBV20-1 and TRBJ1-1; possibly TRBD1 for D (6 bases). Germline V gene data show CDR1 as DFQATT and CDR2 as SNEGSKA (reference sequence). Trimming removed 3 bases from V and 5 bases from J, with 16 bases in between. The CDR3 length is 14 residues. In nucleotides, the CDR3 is TGCAGTGCTAGGGAGGGACACAGGCGGACTGAAGCTTTCTTT. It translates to CSAREGHRRTEAFF.

For the CDR3, the DNA is TGTGCCAGCAGTTTGCGTACACCTTCCCAAAATGAAAAACTGTTTTTT. It yields the protein CASSLRTPSQNEKLFF. The rearrangement uses TRBV28 and TRBJ1-4; D is undetermined. The CDR3 is 16 residues long. The germline CDR1 and CDR2 sequences are MDHEN and SYDVKM. Trimming pared 3 bases from V and 5 bases from J, leaving 16 bases between. Complete variable domain (other parts from reference TRBV28 and TRBJ1-4): DVKVTQSSRYLVKRTGEKVFLECVQDMDHENMFWYRQDPGLGLRLIYFSYDVKMKEKGDIPEGYSVSREKKERFSLILESASTNQTSMYLCASSLRTPSQNEKLFFGSGTQLSVL.

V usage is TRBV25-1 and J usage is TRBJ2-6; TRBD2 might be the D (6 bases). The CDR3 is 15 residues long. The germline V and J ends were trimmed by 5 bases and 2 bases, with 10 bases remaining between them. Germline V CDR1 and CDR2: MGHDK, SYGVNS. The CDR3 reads CASSRGVPGANVLTF. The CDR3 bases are TGTGCCAGCAGTCGCGGGGTTCCTGGGGCCAACGTCCTGACTTTC.

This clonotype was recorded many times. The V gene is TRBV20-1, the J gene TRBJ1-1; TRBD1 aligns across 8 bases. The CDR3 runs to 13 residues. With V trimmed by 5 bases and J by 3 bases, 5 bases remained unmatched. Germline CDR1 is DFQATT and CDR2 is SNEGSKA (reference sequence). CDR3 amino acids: CSAEHRGDTEAFF. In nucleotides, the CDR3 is TGCAGTGCTGAGCACAGGGGGGACACTGAAGCTTTCTTT.

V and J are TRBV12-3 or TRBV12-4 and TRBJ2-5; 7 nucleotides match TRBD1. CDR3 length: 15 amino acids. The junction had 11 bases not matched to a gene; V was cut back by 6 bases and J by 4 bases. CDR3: CASSEMTGFAETQYF. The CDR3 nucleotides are TGTGCCAGCAGCGAAATGACAGGGTTCGCAGAGACCCAGTACTTC.

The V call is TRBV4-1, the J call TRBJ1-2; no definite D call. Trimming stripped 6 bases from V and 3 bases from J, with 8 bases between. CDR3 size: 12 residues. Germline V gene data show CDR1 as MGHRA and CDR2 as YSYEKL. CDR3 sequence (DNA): TGCGCCAGCAGGAGTGGGGACTATGGCTACACCTTC. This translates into CASRSGDYGYTF.

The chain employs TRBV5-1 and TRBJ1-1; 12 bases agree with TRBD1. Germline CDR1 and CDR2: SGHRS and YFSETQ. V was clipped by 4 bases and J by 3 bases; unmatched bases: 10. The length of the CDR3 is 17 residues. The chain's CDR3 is CASSPVGTGGAYTEAFF. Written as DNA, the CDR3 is TGCGCCAGCAGCCCGGTGGGGACAGGGGGCGCGTACACTGAAGCTTTCTTT.

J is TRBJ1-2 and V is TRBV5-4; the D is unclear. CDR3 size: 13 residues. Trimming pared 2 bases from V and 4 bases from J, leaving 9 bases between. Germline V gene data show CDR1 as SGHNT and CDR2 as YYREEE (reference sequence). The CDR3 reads CASSFAHLYGYTF. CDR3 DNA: TGTGCCAGCAGCTTTGCCCACCTCTATGGCTACACCTTC.

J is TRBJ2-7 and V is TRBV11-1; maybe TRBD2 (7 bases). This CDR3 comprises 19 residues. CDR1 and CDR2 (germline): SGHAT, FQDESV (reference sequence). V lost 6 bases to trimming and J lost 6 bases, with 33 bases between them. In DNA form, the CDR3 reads TGTGCCAGCAGTCGAGGGGGACGGGTGGGCAGCGGGGAGACCGGCGAGCAGTACTTC. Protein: CASSRGGRVGSGETGEQYF.

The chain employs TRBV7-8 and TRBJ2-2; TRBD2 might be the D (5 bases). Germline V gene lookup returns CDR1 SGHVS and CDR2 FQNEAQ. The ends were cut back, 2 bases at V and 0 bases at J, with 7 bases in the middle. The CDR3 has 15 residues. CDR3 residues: CASSLMGANTGELFF. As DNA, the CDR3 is TGTGCCAGCAGCTTAATGGGAGCGAACACCGGGGAGCTGTTTTTT.

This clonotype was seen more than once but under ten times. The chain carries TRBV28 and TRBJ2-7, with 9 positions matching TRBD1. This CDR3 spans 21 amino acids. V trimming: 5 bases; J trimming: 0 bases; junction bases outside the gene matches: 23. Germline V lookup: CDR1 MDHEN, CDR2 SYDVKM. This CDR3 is CASSPYPDRGTRLFSSYEQYV. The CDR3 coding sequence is TGTGCCAGCAGTCCATACCCCGACAGGGGGACGAGACTCTTCAGCTCCTACGAGCAGTACGTC.

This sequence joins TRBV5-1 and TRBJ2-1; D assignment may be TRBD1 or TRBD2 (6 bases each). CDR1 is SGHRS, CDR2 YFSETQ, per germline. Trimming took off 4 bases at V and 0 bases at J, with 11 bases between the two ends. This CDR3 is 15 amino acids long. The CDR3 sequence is CASSRGASSYNEQFF. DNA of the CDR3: TGCGCCAGCAGCAGGGGGGCGAGCTCCTACAATGAGCAGTTCTTC. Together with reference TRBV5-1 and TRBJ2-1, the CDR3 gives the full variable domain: KAGVTQTPRYLIKTRGQQVTLSCSPISGHRSVSWYQQTPGQGLQFLFEYFSETQRNKGNFPGRFSGRQFSNSRSEMNVSTLELGDSALYLCASSRGASSYNEQFFGPGTRLTVL.

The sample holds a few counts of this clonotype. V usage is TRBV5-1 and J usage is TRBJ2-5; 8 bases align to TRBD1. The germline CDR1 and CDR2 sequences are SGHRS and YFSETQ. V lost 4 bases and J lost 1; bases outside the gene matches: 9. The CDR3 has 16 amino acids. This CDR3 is CASSVGQGFPQETQYF. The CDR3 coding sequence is TGCGCCAGCAGCGTCGGACAGGGCTTTCCCCAAGAGACCCAGTACTTC.

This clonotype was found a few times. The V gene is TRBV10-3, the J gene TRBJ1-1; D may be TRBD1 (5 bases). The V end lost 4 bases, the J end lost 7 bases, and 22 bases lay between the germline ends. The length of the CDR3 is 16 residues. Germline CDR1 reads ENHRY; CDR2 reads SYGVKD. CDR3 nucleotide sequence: TGTGCCATCAGTGCCCTCCGTACGAGTTCGGGGGGTGAAGCTTTCTTT. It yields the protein CAISALRTSSGGEAFF.

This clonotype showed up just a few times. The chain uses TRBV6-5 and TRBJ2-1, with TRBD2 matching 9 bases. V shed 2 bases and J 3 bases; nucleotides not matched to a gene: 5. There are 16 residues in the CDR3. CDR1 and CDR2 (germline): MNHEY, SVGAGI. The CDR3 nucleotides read TGTGCCAGCAGTTACGGTCGAGCGGGGGGCTACAATGAGCAGTTCTTC. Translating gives CASSYGRAGGYNEQFF.

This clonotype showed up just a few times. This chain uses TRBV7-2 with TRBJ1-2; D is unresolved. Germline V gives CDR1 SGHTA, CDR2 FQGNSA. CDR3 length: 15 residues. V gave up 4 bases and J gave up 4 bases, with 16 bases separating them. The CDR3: CASSSSPTALYGYTF. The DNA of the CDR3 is TGTGCCAGCAGCTCGTCGCCTACGGCCCTCTATGGCTACACCTTC. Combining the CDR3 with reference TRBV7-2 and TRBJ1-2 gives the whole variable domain GAGVSQSPSNKVTEKGKDVELRCDPISGHTALYWYRQSLGQGLEFLIYFQGNSAPDKSGLPSDRFSAERTGGSVSTLTIQRTQQEDSAVYLCASSSSPTALYGYTFGSGTRLTVV.

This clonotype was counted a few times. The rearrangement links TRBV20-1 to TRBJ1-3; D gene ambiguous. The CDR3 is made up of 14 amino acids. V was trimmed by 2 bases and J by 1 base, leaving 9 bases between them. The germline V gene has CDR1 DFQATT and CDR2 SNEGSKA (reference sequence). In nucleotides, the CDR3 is TGCAGTGCTAGATCCAGCAGTTCTGGAAACACCATATATTTT. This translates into CSARSSSSGNTIYF.

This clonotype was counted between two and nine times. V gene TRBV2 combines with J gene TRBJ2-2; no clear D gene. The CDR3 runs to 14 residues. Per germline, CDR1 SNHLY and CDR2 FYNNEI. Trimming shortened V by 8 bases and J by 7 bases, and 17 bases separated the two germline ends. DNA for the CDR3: TGTGCCAGCTTATACCAGGAGATAATCGGGGAGCTGTTTTTT. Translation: CASLYQEIIGELFF.

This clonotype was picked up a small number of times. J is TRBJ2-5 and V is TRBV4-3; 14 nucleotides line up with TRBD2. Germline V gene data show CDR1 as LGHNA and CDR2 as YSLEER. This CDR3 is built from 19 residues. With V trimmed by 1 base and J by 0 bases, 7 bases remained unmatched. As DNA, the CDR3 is TGCGCCAGCAGCCAAGTCCGGGGGGGACTAGCGGGGGACCAAGAGACCCAGTACTTC. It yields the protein CASSQVRGGLAGDQETQYF.